Below, 7 T cell receptor beta chains from the same sample are listed, as sequenced in a study of T cells in Graves' hyperthyroidism and ophthalmopathy. RNA transcripts gave rise to amplified TCR beta CDR3 regions. In the first-round RT-PCR of the TCR CDR3, the HTBI primer set was used. TCRdb passed the multiplex PCR reads through MiXCR, listing each CDR3 protein once. The table includes 200,000 to 250,000 distinct CDR3 sequences, around 15% detected once. Input material: blood. The origin of the receptors is a woman aged 18-29 years with Graves' ophthalmopathy.

This clonotype appeared many times. This rearrangement joins TRBV7-9 to TRBJ1-1, with 10 bases matching TRBD1. The CDR3 spans 14 residues. Germline V gene lookup returns CDR1 SEHNR and CDR2 FQNEAQ (reference sequence). Germline trimming cut 3 bases from V and 5 bases from J; bases unmatched to any gene: 3. The CDR3 DNA follows: TGTGCCAGCAGCTTTCCGGGACAGGGGACTGAAGCTTTCTTT. Translated: CASSFPGQGTEAFF.

The table lists this clonotype with many counts. The chain has TRBV12-3 or TRBV12-4 and TRBJ1-4; D possibly corresponds to TRBD1 (5 bases). The ends were cut back, 3 bases at V and 8 bases at J, with 13 bases in the middle. This CDR3 is 14 amino acids long. In DNA form, the CDR3 reads TGTGCCAGCAGTTTTGTAGGGGCCGGGGAAAAACTGTTTTTT. Amino acid sequence: CASSFVGAGEKLFF.

This clonotype was seen at least ten times. The genes are TRBV30 and TRBJ2-1; unclear D gene. Germline CDR1 GTSNPN, CDR2 SVGIG (reference sequence). The CDR3 is made up of 13 amino acids. Trimming shortened V by 0 bases and J by 7 bases, and 10 bases separated the two germline ends. CDR3: CAWSVQYMNEQFF. The CDR3 region has the DNA TGTGCCTGGAGTGTACAGTATATGAATGAGCAGTTCTTC.

This clonotype was picked up many times. The chain couples TRBV27 to TRBJ2-3; 8 nucleotides line up with TRBD2. CDR3 length: 17 residues. The trim removed 4 bases at V and 1 base at J, leaving 10 bases unmatched. CDR1 and CDR2 from the germline V gene are MNHEY and SMNVEV (reference sequence). The CDR3 sequence: CASSSPWPAGGTDTQYF. CDR3 in DNA: TGTGCCAGCAGTTCCCCCTGGCCAGCGGGGGGCACAGATACGCAGTATTTT.

This clonotype was seen at least ten times. The rearrangement uses TRBV28 and TRBJ2-3; 7 bases line up with TRBD2. This CDR3 spans 14 amino acids. Germline CDR1 MDHEN, CDR2 SYDVKM. The junction had 7 bases not matched to a gene; V was cut back by 4 bases and J by 6 bases. CDR3 region: CASSWTSGADTQYF. CDR3 nucleotides: TGTGCCAGCAGTTGGACTAGTGGTGCGGATACGCAGTATTTT.

This clonotype occurred many times. The chain uses TRBV13 and TRBJ2-7; TRBD2 is a possible D gene (5 bases). Germline V lookup: CDR1 PRHDT, CDR2 FYEKMQ (reference sequence). The CDR3 extends over 16 amino acids. Trimming pared 3 bases from V and 3 bases from J, leaving 18 bases between. The CDR3 DNA reads as TGTGCCAGCAGCTTCAAGGCACCGGGATTTAACTACGAGCAGTACTTC. This codes for CASSFKAPGFNYEQYF.

This clonotype was seen at least ten times. V and J are TRBV9 and TRBJ2-2; D possibly uses TRBD1 or TRBD2 (5 bases each). The CDR3 contains 14 residues. V was trimmed by 0 bases and J by 6 bases, leaving 9 bases between them. CDR1 is SGDLS and CDR2 is YYNGEE in the germline V gene. In DNA, the CDR3 is TGTGCCAGCAGCGTAGCGGGACCCCCCGGGGAGCTGTTTTTT. It codes for CASSVAGPPGELFF.